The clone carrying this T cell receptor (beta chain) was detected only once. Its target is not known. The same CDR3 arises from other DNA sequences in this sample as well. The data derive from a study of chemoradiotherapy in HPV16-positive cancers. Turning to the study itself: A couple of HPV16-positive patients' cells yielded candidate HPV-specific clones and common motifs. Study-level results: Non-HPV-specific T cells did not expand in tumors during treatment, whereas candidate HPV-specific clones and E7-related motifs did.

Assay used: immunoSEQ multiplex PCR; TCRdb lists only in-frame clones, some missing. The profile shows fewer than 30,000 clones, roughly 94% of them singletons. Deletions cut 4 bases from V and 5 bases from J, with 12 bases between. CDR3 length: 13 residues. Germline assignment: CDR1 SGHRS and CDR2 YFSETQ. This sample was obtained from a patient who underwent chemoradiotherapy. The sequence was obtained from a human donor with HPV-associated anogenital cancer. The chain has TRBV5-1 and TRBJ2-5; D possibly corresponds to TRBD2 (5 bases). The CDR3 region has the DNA TGCGCCAGCAGCGCCGTAGGCGGGGAGACCCAGTACTTC. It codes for CASSAVGGETQYF.